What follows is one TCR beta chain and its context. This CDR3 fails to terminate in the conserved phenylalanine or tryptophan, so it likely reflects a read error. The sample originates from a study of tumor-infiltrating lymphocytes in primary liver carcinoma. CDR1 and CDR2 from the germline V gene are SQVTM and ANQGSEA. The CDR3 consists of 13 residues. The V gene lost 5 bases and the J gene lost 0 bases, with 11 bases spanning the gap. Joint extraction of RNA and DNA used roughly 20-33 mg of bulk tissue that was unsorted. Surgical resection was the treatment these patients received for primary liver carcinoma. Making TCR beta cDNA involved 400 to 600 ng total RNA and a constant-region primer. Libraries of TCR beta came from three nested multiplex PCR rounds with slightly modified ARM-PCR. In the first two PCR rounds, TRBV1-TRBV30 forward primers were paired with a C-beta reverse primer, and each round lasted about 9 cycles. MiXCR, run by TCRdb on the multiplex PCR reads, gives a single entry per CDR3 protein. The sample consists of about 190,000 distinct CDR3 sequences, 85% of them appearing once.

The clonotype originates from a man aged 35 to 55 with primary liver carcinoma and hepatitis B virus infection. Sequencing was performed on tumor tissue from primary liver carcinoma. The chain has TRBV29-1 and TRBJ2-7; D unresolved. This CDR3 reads CSVHRCPSYEQYL. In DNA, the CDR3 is TGCAGCGTTCATCGGTGCCCCTCCTACGAGCAGTACTTA.